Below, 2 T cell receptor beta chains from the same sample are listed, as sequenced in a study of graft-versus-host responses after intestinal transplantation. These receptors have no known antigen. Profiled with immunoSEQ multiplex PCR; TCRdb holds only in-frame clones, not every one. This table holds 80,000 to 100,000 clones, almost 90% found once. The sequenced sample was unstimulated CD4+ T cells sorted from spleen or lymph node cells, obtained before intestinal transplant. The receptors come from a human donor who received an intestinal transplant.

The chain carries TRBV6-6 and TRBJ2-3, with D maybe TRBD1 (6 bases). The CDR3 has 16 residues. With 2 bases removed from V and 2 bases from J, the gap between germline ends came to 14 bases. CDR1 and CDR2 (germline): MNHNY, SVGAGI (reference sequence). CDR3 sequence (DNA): TGTGCCAGCAGTTACCCGGGACAAGGAAACACAGATACGCAGTATTTT. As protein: CASSYPGQGNTDTQYF.

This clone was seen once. CDR3 loop: CASSFPGSSYNEQFF. In DNA, the CDR3 is TGTGCCAGCAGTTTCCCGGGAAGCTCCTACAATGAGCAGTTCTTC. V and J are TRBV6-5 and TRBJ2-1; TRBD2 is a possible D gene (5 bases). The V end lost 4 bases, the J end lost 0 bases, and 10 bases lay between the germline ends. From germline, CDR1 is MNHEY and CDR2 SVGAGI. The CDR3 consists of 15 residues.